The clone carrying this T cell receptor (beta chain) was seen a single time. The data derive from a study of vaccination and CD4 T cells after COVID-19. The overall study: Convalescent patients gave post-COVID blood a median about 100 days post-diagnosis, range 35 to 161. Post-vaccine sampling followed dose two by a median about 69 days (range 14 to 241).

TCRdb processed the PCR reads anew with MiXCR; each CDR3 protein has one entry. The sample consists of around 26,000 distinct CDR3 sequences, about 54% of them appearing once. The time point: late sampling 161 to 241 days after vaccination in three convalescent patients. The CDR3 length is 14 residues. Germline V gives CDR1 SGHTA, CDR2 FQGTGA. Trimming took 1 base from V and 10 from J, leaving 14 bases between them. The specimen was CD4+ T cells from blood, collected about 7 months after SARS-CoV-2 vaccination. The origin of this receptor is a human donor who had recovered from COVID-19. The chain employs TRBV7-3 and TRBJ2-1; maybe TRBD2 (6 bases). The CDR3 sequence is CASSLIPGGEEQFF. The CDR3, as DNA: TGTGCCAGCAGCTTAATCCCCGGAGGGGAGGAGCAGTTCTTC.